Listed below are T cell receptor beta chains from one sample, sequenced in a study of beta chain features in type 1 diabetes. The method was immunoSEQ multiplex PCR; TCRdb's version includes in-frame clones alone and lacks a portion of them. The sample has about 280,000 clones; about 15% are singletons. The sequencing sample was made of naive CD4+ T cells from blood. These receptors came from a man between 18 and 29 years old with type 1 diabetes. CDR3s include the opening cysteine and the closing phenylalanine or tryptophan. A D gene is named only where the DNA matches it firmly. Expanded clones get a size class; other rows say once, few or many, or leave the size out.

J: TRBJ2-1; size: few; D: -; V: TRBV4-1; DNA: TGCGCCAGCAGCTATGGGGATTTCCGGGACAAGGGGCATGAGCAGTTCTTC; CDR3: CASSYGDFRDKGHEQFF
J: TRBJ1-1; size: -; D: -; V: TRBV11-2; DNA: TGTGCCAGCAGCCCGGGAACAGTGAACACTGAAGCTTTCTTT; CDR3: CASSPGTVNTEAFF
J: TRBJ1-4; size: few; D: -; V: TRBV6-6; DNA: TGTGCCAGCAAGCCAGGGAATGAAAAACTGTTTTTT; CDR3: CASKPGNEKLFF
J: TRBJ2-7; size: -; D: -; V: TRBV30; DNA: TGTGCCTGGAGTGTATCCAGGGGCTACTCCTACGAGCAGTACTTC; CDR3: CAWSVSRGYSYEQYF
J: TRBJ2-7; size: few; D: TRBD2; V: TRBV28; DNA: TGTGCCAGCAGTTTCGGGACTAGCGGGAGTTTCGGCGAGCAGTACTTC; CDR3: CASSFGTSGSFGEQYF
J: TRBJ2-5; size: -; D: -; V: TRBV6-6; DNA: TGTGCCAGCAGTTACCGTCCCCAAGAGACCCAGTACTTC; CDR3: CASSYRPQETQYF
J: TRBJ2-7; size: -; D: TRBD1; V: TRBV30; DNA: TGTGCCTGGAGTGTCCAACAGGGGCCCTACGAGCAGTACTTC; CDR3: CAWSVQQGPYEQYF
J: TRBJ1-3; size: few; D: -; V: TRBV5-1; DNA: TGCGCCAGCAGCTTCACAGCAGCCGGCGACACCATATATTTT; CDR3: CASSFTAAGDTIYF
J: TRBJ1-1; size: -; D: -; V: TRBV29-1; DNA: TGCAGCGTTGGTCCGGGACTTCGCACTGAAGCTTTCTTT; CDR3: CSVGPGLRTEAFF
J: TRBJ2-1; size: -; D: -; V: TRBV6-5; DNA: TGTGCCAGCAGTTACTCCTCTTACAATGAGCAGTTCTTC; CDR3: CASSYSSYNEQFF
J: TRBJ2-1; size: few; D: -; V: TRBV5-6; DNA: TGTGCCAGCAGCTTTGAGGTCCTTCTCTCCTACAATGAGCAGTTCTTC; CDR3: CASSFEVLLSYNEQFF
J: TRBJ1-5; size: -; D: TRBD1; V: TRBV23-1; DNA: TGCGCCAGCAGTCACCCGGGACAGGGAAGGGATCAGCCCCAGCATTTT; CDR3: CASSHPGQGRDQPQHF
J: TRBJ1-2; size: -; D: TRBD1; V: TRBV28; DNA: TGTGCCAGCAGTAACAGGGGGCCAAAAGGCTACACCTTC; CDR3: CASSNRGPKGYTF
J: TRBJ2-2; size: -; D: TRBD1; V: TRBV6-6; DNA: TGTGCCAGCAGTTCAGACCGGGACAGTTCCGGGGAGCTGTTTTTT; CDR3: CASSSDRDSSGELFF
J: TRBJ2-1; size: -; D: -; V: TRBV9; DNA: TGTGCCAGCAACAGGGTTACCTACAATGAGCAGTTCTTC; CDR3: CASNRVTYNEQFF
J: TRBJ2-3; size: -; D: -; V: TRBV30; DNA: TGTGCCTGGACAAGACTAGTCACAGATACGCAGTATTTT; CDR3: CAWTRLVTDTQYF
J: TRBJ2-7; size: many; D: -; V: TRBV7-2; DNA: TGTGCCAGCAGCTTAGCAAACTACTACGAGCAGTACTTC; CDR3: CASSLANYYEQYF
J: TRBJ1-2; size: -; D: -; V: TRBV5-4; DNA: TGTGCCAGCAGCTGGGGGGGGGAGGACTATGGCTACACCTTC; CDR3: CASSWGGEDYGYTF
J: TRBJ2-5; size: -; D: -; V: TRBV10-3; DNA: TGTGCCTCACGGGGAGGTGGCCAGGATCGGTGGGTAGGGACCCAGTACTTC; CDR3: CASRGGGQDRWVGTQYF
J: TRBJ2-3; size: -; D: TRBD2; V: TRBV18; DNA: TGTGCCAGCTCAACCACAGGAGCGGGAGGGTATGACACGCAGTATTTT; CDR3: CASSTTGAGGYDTQYF
J: TRBJ1-1; size: few; D: TRBD1; V: TRBV18; DNA: TGTGCCAGCTCACCAAAACAGGGGGCCTCTGAAGCTTTCTTT; CDR3: CASSPKQGASEAFF
J: TRBJ2-3; size: -; D: -; V: TRBV12-5; DNA: TGTGCTAGTGGTTTGGGGGTGACAGCCAACACAGATACGCAGTATTTT; CDR3: CASGLGVTANTDTQYF
J: TRBJ1-3; size: few; D: -; V: TRBV30; DNA: TGTGCCTGGAGTGCCTCCAACACCATATATTTT; CDR3: CAWSASNTIYF
J: TRBJ2-1; size: few; D: TRBD2; V: TRBV5-6; DNA: TGTGCCAGCAGCTTGAGGACTAGCGGAGGGGATGAGCAGTTCTTC; CDR3: CASSLRTSGGDEQFF
J: TRBJ1-2; size: -; D: -; V: TRBV21-1; DNA: TGTGCCAGCAGCAGAGACTATGGCTACACCTTC; CDR3: CASSRDYGYTF
J: TRBJ2-7; size: -; D: -; V: TRBV7-2; DNA: TGTGCCAGCAGCCCCCGGGCCAGGGCCTACGAGCAGTACTTC; CDR3: CASSPRARAYEQYF
J: TRBJ2-1; size: few; D: TRBD2; V: TRBV5-4; DNA: TGTGCCAGCAGCTCGGGACTAGCTGTTTTTGATGAGCAGTTCTTC; CDR3: CASSSGLAVFDEQFF
J: TRBJ2-7; size: -; D: -; V: TRBV5-6; DNA: TGTGCCAGCAGCTTGGGAACATATCCCCCATTCCATCTCGAGCAGTACTTC; CDR3: CASSLGTYPPFHLEQYF
J: TRBJ1-3; size: -; D: TRBD1; V: TRBV4-3; DNA: TGCGCCAGCAGCCCCAGAGAGGGGGCTAGCGGAAACACCATATATTTT; CDR3: CASSPREGASGNTIYF
J: TRBJ2-3; size: -; D: TRBD2; V: TRBV18; DNA: TGTGCCAGCTCACCCCTAGCGGGGTCTACTACAGATACGCAGTATTTT; CDR3: CASSPLAGSTTDTQYF
J: TRBJ2-7; size: -; D: -; V: TRBV4-3; DNA: TGCGCCAGCAGCCAATCCCGCGGTGACTCCTACGAGCAGTACTTC; CDR3: CASSQSRGDSYEQYF
J: TRBJ2-5; size: few; D: TRBD2; V: TRBV25-1; DNA: TGTGCCAGCAGTGTTAGCGGGAGGGCCAGAAAGACCCAGTACTTC; CDR3: CASSVSGRARKTQYF
J: TRBJ2-5; size: -; D: -; V: TRBV25-1; DNA: TGTGCCAGCAGTGATTTGCAAGCAAAAAAGACCCAGTACTTC; CDR3: CASSDLQAKKTQYF
J: TRBJ2-1; size: -; D: TRBD2; V: TRBV20-1; DNA: TGCAGTGCGGCGGGAGCTCCTGAGCAGTTCTTC; CDR3: CSAAGAPEQFF
J: TRBJ1-2; size: few; D: TRBD1; V: TRBV14; DNA: TGTGCCAGCAGCAAGGGGGCTCTGGACTATGGCTACACCTTC; CDR3: CASSKGALDYGYTF
J: TRBJ2-7; size: -; D: -; V: TRBV7-2; DNA: TGTGCCAGCAGCTTAACACAGGGAGGGAGCTACGAGCAGTACTTC; CDR3: CASSLTQGGSYEQYF
J: TRBJ2-7; size: few; D: TRBD1; V: TRBV4-3; DNA: TGCGCCAGCAGCCAAGAAGAAGGGGGCTGGAGGTACGAGCAGTACTTC; CDR3: CASSQEEGGWRYEQYF
J: TRBJ2-7; size: -; D: TRBD2; V: TRBV29-1; DNA: TGCAGCGTCGAACTAGTAGCGGGCTACCCCTACGAGCAGTACTTC; CDR3: CSVELVAGYPYEQYF
J: TRBJ2-4; size: few; D: TRBD1; V: TRBV7-8; DNA: TGTGCCAGCAGCGGGGGACAGACTGCCAAAAACATTCAGTACTTC; CDR3: CASSGGQTAKNIQYF
J: TRBJ2-3; size: -; D: TRBD1; V: TRBV11-2; DNA: TGTGCCAGCAGCTCCAGGGGGACAGGGGTTCTGGATACGCAGTATTTT; CDR3: CASSSRGTGVLDTQYF
J: TRBJ1-5; size: -; D: TRBD1; V: TRBV30; DNA: TGTGCCTGGAGTGGGGGACAGCCTAGCAATCAGCCCCAGCATTTT; CDR3: CAWSGGQPSNQPQHF